Here is one T cell receptor (beta chain) with its context. Its specificity is not known. In the same sample, other DNA sequences code for this CDR3. Germline CDR1 and CDR2: MNHNY and SVGAGI (reference sequence). The junction had 2 bases not matched to a gene; V was cut back by 5 bases and J by 2 bases. The CDR3 loop spans 14 amino acids. The data belong to a study of cytomegalovirus exposure and HLA in healthy donors. Study outcomes and limitations: In an earlier analysis, productive rearrangement rates for most beta V segments clustered near 87% or 30%. Most likely, a cluster of highly shared sequence variants arose as a sequencing artifact. Reported results showed that the classifier diagnosed cytomegalovirus status with high specificity and sensitivity. Later analysis found that TCR beta chains associated with HLA were more clonally expanded than other, equally common chains.

Researchers ran the PCR with 60 Vbeta and 13 Jbeta primers. Profiling relied on immunoSEQ multiplex PCR, and the TCRdb table lists in-frame clones only, not all of them. This repertoire includes around 200,000 clones. This TCR came from a woman aged 30 to 39 in good health and CMV-seropositive. The gene calls are TRBV6-6 and TRBJ2-7, with 11 bases aligning to TRBD1. Specimen: PBMCs. The CDR3: CASSRTGGAYEQYF. The CDR3 region has the DNA TGTGCCAGCAGTAGGACAGGGGGCGCCTACGAGCAGTACTTC.